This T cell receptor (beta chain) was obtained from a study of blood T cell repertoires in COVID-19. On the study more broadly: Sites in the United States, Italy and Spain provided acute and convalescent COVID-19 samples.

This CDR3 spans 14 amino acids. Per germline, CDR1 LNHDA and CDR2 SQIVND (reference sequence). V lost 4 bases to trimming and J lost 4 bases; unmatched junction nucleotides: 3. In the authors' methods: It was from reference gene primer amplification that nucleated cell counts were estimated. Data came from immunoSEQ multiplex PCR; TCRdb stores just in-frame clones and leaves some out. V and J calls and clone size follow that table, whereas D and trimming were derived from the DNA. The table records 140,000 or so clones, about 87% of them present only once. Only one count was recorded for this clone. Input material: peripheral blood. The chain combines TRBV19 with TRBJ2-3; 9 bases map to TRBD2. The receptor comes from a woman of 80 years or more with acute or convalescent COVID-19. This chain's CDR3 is CASSTSGTSDTQYF. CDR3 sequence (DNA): TGTGCCAGTAGTACTAGCGGGACGTCAGATACGCAGTATTTT.